The entry that follows covers one T cell receptor (beta chain) sequence. Some clones are missing from TCRdb's copy, which holds only in-frame ones; the method was immunoSEQ multiplex PCR. The sample lists about 960,000 clones, less than 85% seen once, with over 1.3% in the top ten. The data are from a study of shared clonotypes between healthy human individuals. V gave up 10 bases and J gave up 6 bases; unmatched junction bases: 10. This CDR3 has 13 amino acids. The germline gives CDR1 SNHLY, CDR2 FYNNEI. This chain links TRBV2 with TRBJ2-7; TRBD1 agrees at 9 bases. Sequenced material: memory CD4+ T cells sorted from blood. Subset meaning: CD45RA-negative fraction. This sequence originates from a man younger than 30 in good health. The CDR3: CATHVDRGSEQYF. The CDR3 DNA follows: TGTGCCACCCACGTGGACAGGGGATCCGAGCAGTACTTC.